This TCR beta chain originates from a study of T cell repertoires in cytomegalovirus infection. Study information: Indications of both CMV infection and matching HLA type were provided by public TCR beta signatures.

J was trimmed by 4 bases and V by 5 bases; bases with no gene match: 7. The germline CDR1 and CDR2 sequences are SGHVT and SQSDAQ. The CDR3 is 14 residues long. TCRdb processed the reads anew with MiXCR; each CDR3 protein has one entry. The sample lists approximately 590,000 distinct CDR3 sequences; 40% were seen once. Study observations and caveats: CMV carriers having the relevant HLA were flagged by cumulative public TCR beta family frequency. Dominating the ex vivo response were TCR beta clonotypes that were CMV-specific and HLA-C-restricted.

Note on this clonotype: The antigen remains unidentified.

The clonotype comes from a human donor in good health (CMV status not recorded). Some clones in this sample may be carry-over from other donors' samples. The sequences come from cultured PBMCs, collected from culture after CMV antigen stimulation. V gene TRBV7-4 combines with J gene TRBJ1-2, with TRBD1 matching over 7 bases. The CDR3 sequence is CASSGRDRSYGYTF. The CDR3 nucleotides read TGTGCCAGCAGCGGCCGGGACAGAAGCTATGGCTACACCTTC.